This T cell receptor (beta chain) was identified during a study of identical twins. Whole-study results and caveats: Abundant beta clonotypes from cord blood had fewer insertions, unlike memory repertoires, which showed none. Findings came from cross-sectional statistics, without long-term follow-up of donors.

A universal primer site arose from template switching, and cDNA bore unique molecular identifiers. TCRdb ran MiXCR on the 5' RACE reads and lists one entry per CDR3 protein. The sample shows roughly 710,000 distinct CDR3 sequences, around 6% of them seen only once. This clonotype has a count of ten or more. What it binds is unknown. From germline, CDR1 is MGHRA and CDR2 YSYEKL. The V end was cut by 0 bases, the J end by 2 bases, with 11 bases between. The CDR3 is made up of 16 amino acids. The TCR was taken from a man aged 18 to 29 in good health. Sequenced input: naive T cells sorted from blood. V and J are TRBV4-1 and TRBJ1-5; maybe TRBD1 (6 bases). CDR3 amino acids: CASSQDQQGGNQPQHF. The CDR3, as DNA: TGCGCCAGCAGCCAAGATCAACAGGGTGGCAATCAGCCCCAGCATTTT.